Below, 27 T cell receptor beta chains from the same sample are listed, as sequenced in a study of blood T cells in healthy people across ages. Together with a sample-barcoded 5' primer, a J-beta primer mix was included in a second PCR lasting about 7 to 11 cycles. One entry per CDR3 protein results from TCRdb running MiXCR on the 5' RACE reads. The sample has some 640,000 distinct CDR3 sequences; 49% are singletons. Sequences were obtained from blood. These receptors were collected from a woman between 55 and 75 years old in good health.

The chain couples TRBV10-3 to TRBJ2-3; 12 nucleotides match TRBD1. V lost 10 bases, J lost 6 bases, and 8 bases stayed unmatched. This CDR3 comprises 14 residues. Germline assignment: CDR1 ENHRY and CDR2 SYGVKD. CDR3 coding DNA: TGTGCCACCACGGGACAGGGGGCATACGATACGCAGTATTTT. This sequence encodes CATTGQGAYDTQYF.

A few counts support this clonotype. This sequence joins TRBV18 and TRBJ2-7; a weak D match, TRBD2 (7 bases). The CDR3 runs to 15 residues. Germline V CDR1 and CDR2: KGHSH, LQKENI. V was cut by 2 bases and J by 1 base, with 12 bases left in between. The CDR3 reads CASSPGRGTSYEQYF. CDR3 in DNA: TGTGCCAGCTCACCAGGGAGGGGGACATCCTACGAGCAGTACTTC.

The chain has TRBV3-1 and TRBJ2-7, with 8 bases that match TRBD1. Germline assignment: CDR1 LGHDT and CDR2 YNNKEL (reference sequence). This CDR3 spans 14 amino acids. The V segment lost 4 bases and the J segment 3 bases; nucleotides outside the gene matches: 5. The CDR3 loop is CASSPRDRNYEQYF. The CDR3, as DNA: TGTGCCAGCAGCCCGCGGGACAGGAACTACGAGCAGTACTTC.

This chain joins TRBV4-3 and TRBJ2-5; D call uncertain. V was shortened by 1 base and J by 0 bases, with 9 bases between the two germline ends. Germline CDR1 reads LGHNA; CDR2 reads YSLEER. This CDR3 has 15 amino acids. The CDR3 sequence is CASSQGVSYQETQYF. The CDR3, as DNA: TGCGCCAGCAGCCAAGGGGTAAGTTACCAAGAGACCCAGTACTTC.

The gene calls are TRBV29-1 and TRBJ2-3; D perhaps matches TRBD2 (5 bases). The CDR3 spans 14 residues. The germline gives CDR1 SQVTM, CDR2 ANQGSEA. Between the trimmed V and J ends, which lost 5 bases and 5 bases, there was a span of 17 bases. The CDR3 DNA follows: TGCAGCGTTTTGGGGAGTTTGGATCTAGATACGCAGTATTTT. It yields the protein CSVLGSLDLDTQYF.

This sequence joins TRBV6-6 and TRBJ2-1, with D possibly TRBD1 on 8 matching bases. Germline V lookup: CDR1 MNHNY, CDR2 SVGAGI (reference sequence). V was clipped by 6 bases and J by 4 bases, with 16 bases between them. The length of the CDR3 is 15 residues. The CDR3 bases are TGTGCCAGCAGGTCACAGGGGGGACTATACAATGAGCAGTTCTTC. This gives the protein CASRSQGGLYNEQFF.

In its sample, this clonotype was seen many times. V and J are TRBV27 and TRBJ2-6; unclear D gene. V was pared by 2 bases and J by 0 bases, with 5 bases between. The CDR3 runs to 15 residues. Germline CDR1 and CDR2: MNHEY and SMNVEV (reference sequence). The CDR3 sequence: CASSLTYSGANVLTF. In nucleotides, the CDR3 is TGTGCCAGCAGTTTAACGTACTCTGGGGCCAACGTCCTGACTTTC.

V gene TRBV7-2 combines with J gene TRBJ1-1, with D maybe TRBD1 (5 bases). The CDR3 runs to 14 residues. Trimming stripped 3 bases from V and 1 base from J, with 9 bases between. Germline assignment: CDR1 SGHTA and CDR2 FQGNSA. Here the CDR3 reads CASSLGDQNTEAFF. The CDR3 nucleotides read TGTGCCAGCAGCTTGGGGGACCAGAACACTGAAGCTTTCTTT.

This chain uses TRBV9 with TRBJ2-7; D possibly matches TRBD1 or TRBD2 (6 bases each). V was pared by 0 bases and J by 2 bases, with 12 bases between. Germline CDR1 reads SGDLS; CDR2 reads YYNGEE. The length of the CDR3 is 15 residues. CDR3 sequence: CASSVGRGPTYEQYF. The CDR3 DNA sequence: TGTGCCAGCAGCGTAGGACGGGGGCCGACCTACGAGCAGTACTTC.

This chain uses TRBV3-1 with TRBJ2-2; D possibly corresponds to TRBD2 (6 bases). The CDR3 is made up of 17 amino acids. V lost 4 bases and J 6 bases, leaving 21 bases between the germline ends. Germline V gene data show CDR1 as LGHDT and CDR2 as YNNKEL (reference sequence). The DNA of the CDR3 is TGTGCCAGCAGCCTCCTGACTAGTGGTATCGACCCCGGGGAGCTGTTTTTT. It specifies CASSLLTSGIDPGELFF.

V usage is TRBV9 and J usage is TRBJ2-5; TRBD2 matches at 12 bases. The trim removed 3 bases at V and 11 bases at J, leaving 26 bases unmatched. CDR3 length: 20 residues. Germline V CDR1 and CDR2: SGDLS, YYNGEE. CDR3 in amino acids: CASSGFRDRVGLAGYNEQYF. The CDR3 nucleotides are TGTGCCAGCAGCGGATTCCGGGACAGGGTTGGACTAGCGGGGTACAATGAGCAGTACTTC.

The V gene is TRBV5-5, the J gene TRBJ2-5; D is possibly TRBD2 (5 bases). Germline lookup yields CDR1 SGHKS and CDR2 YYEKEE (reference sequence). Trimming removed 2 bases at V and 2 bases at J, with 10 bases between. The CDR3 is made up of 14 amino acids. The CDR3 sequence is CASSLRAEQETQYF. CDR3 sequence (DNA): TGTGCCAGCAGCTTAAGAGCGGAACAAGAGACCCAGTACTTC.

This clonotype was seen at least ten times. V is TRBV18 and J is TRBJ2-1; D possibly uses TRBD1 or TRBD2 (6 bases each). Germline CDR1 KGHSH, CDR2 LQKENI. Trimming took 3 bases from V and 9 from J, leaving 18 bases between them. This CDR3 is 15 amino acids long. The CDR3 spells CASSPMDSGHGEQFF. The CDR3, as DNA: TGTGCCAGCTCACCCATGGACAGCGGGCACGGTGAGCAGTTCTTC.

This clonotype came up a few times. The chain links TRBV7-2 to TRBJ1-2; TRBD1 aligns across 7 bases. Germline CDR1 SGHTA, CDR2 FQGNSA. The trim removed 0 bases at V and 3 bases at J, leaving 4 bases unmatched. This CDR3 region has 15 residues. CDR3: CASSLARDSHYGYTF. The DNA of the CDR3 is TGTGCCAGCAGCTTAGCTAGGGACAGCCACTATGGCTACACCTTC.

CDR3: CSGWRASSYNEQFF. CDR3 sequence (DNA): TGCAGCGGTTGGAGGGCGAGCTCCTACAATGAGCAGTTCTTC. The chain has TRBV29-1 and TRBJ2-1; a weak D match, TRBD2 (6 bases). The germline V gene has CDR1 SQVTM and CDR2 ANQGSEA. The length of the CDR3 is 14 residues. The V gene lost 7 bases and the J gene lost 0 bases, with 13 bases spanning the gap.

The chain recombines TRBV4-2 with TRBJ2-1; 10 positions agree with TRBD1. CDR1 is LGHNA, CDR2 YNFKEQ, per germline. CDR3 length: 16 amino acids. V trimming: 1 base; J trimming: 1 base; junction bases outside the gene matches: 1. CDR3 bases: TGTGCCAGCAGCCAAGTGGGACAGGGGTCCTACAATGAGCAGTTCTTC. It encodes CASSQVGQGSYNEQFF.

There are a few counts of this clonotype. The chain couples TRBV29-1 to TRBJ2-7; D remains ambiguous. Between the trimmed V and J ends, which lost 6 bases and 2 bases, there was a span of 11 bases. The CDR3 sequence is 12 residues long. CDR1 is SQVTM, CDR2 ANQGSEA, per germline. DNA of the CDR3: TGCAGCGTCCGACTGGATACCTACGAGCAGTACTTC. Amino acid sequence: CSVRLDTYEQYF.

This clonotype was observed a few times. The rearrangement joins TRBV20-1 to TRBJ2-1, with TRBD2 matching 8 bases. The trim removed 4 bases at V and 7 bases at J, leaving 9 bases unmatched. The CDR3 covers 14 residues. The V gene's germline CDR1 is DFQATT and CDR2 SNEGSKA (reference sequence). CDR3 nucleotide sequence: TGCAGTGCTATATACGGGAGGGCCACAAATGAGCAGTTCTTC. Protein: CSAIYGRATNEQFF.

V gene TRBV20-1 combines with J gene TRBJ2-3, with TRBD2 matching 13 bases. The trim removed 6 bases at V and 5 bases at J, leaving 8 bases unmatched. This CDR3 spans 15 amino acids. Germline-derived CDR1 and CDR2 are DFQATT and SNEGSKA (reference sequence). The CDR3 loop reads CSARLAGGSGDTQYF. Here the CDR3 DNA reads TGCAGTGCCAGACTAGCGGGAGGTTCAGGAGATACGCAGTATTTT.

This clonotype was seen ten or more times. The junction departs from the called germline gene at one end, perhaps through a read error. The chain links TRBV12-3 or TRBV12-4 to TRBJ2-1, with 10 bases fitting TRBD2. The CDR3 extends over 15 amino acids. The CDR3: CASSLVASGRNEQFF. In DNA, the CDR3 is TGCGCCAGCAGCTTGGTGGCTAGCGGGAGAAATGAGCAGTTCTTC.

In the case of this clonotype: A much bigger clone sits one base away, suggesting this may be a read error. This chain connects TRBV7-3 to TRBJ1-2; 11 positions match TRBD1. CDR3 size: 16 residues. Looked up from germline, CDR1 is SGHTA and CDR2 is FQGTGA. DNA of the CDR3: TGTGCCGGCAGCAGAGAGGCACCGGGACAGGGGGGCGGCTACACCTTC. This gives the protein CAGSREAPGQGGGYTF.

This chain links TRBV10-3 with TRBJ2-1, with 10 nucleotides matching TRBD2. This CDR3 comprises 14 residues. Germline-derived CDR1 and CDR2 are ENHRY and SYGVKD. V was pared by 8 bases and J by 9 bases, with 10 bases of the junction left unmatched. Here the CDR3 DNA reads TGTGCCATCGGGTCCGGGACTAGCGCTTTTGAGCAGTTCTTC. It encodes CAIGSGTSAFEQFF.

The genes are TRBV5-1 and TRBJ1-1; D is uncertain. Trimming removed 1 base from V and 3 bases from J, with 10 bases in between. This CDR3 spans 14 amino acids. CDR1 SGHRS and CDR2 YFSETQ come from the germline V gene. The chain's CDR3 is CASSLRGLDTEAFF. The DNA of the CDR3 is TGCGCCAGCAGCTTGAGAGGCTTGGACACTGAAGCTTTCTTT.

The chain links TRBV29-1 to TRBJ1-1; 7 bases match TRBD1. Germline V gives CDR1 SQVTM, CDR2 ANQGSEA. J was trimmed by 9 bases and V by 4 bases; bases with no gene match: 5. The CDR3 consists of 11 residues. The CDR3 is CSVGSQGKAFF. CDR3 coding DNA: TGCAGCGTTGGATCACAGGGGAAAGCTTTCTTT. Based on the CDR3 plus reference TRBV29-1 and TRBJ1-1, the full variable domain is SAVISQKPSRDICQRGTSLTIQCQVDSQVTMMFWYRQQPGQSLTLIATANQGSEATYESGFVIDKFPISRPNLTFSTLTVSNMSPEDSSIYLCSVGSQGKAFFGQGTRLTVV.

This chain uses TRBV28 with TRBJ2-1, with D possibly matching TRBD1 (6 bases). The ends were cut back, 6 bases at V and 2 bases at J, with 17 bases in the middle. The CDR3 consists of 16 residues. Per the germline V gene, CDR1 is MDHEN and CDR2 is SYDVKM. This CDR3 reads CASSPGRGSAYNEQFF. The CDR3 region has the DNA TGTGCCAGCAGCCCAGGTAGGGGGAGCGCCTACAATGAGCAGTTCTTC.

This chain links TRBV7-2 with TRBJ2-7; 7 bases are a match to TRBD2. The ends lost 4 bases at V and 7 bases at J; junction bases unmatched: 13. CDR3 length equals 15 residues. Germline V gene data show CDR1 as SGHTA and CDR2 as FQGNSA. The chain's CDR3 is CASSSEGGKHNEQYF. CDR3 nucleotide sequence: TGTGCCAGCAGCTCCGAGGGAGGGAAACACAATGAGCAGTACTTC.

This clonotype came up many times. The chain recombines TRBV29-1 with TRBJ2-5, with D perhaps given as TRBD1 or TRBD2 (6 bases each). The CDR3 has 13 residues. V gave up 4 bases and J gave up 2 bases, with 11 bases separating them. The germline V gene has CDR1 SQVTM and CDR2 ANQGSEA. The CDR3 is CSVGRGAQETQYF. The CDR3 DNA sequence: TGCAGCGTTGGAAGGGGGGCACAAGAGACCCAGTACTTC.